This TCR beta chain originates from a study of blood T cells in healthy people across ages. Broader study findings: Measured against age, TCR beta diversity per million T cells decreased in a roughly linear manner.

This clonotype was seen just once. What it binds is unknown. This CDR3 is 15 amino acids long. Trimming cost V 5 bases and J 7 bases, with 17 bases left between them. The use of a sample-barcoded 5' primer and a J-beta primer mix characterized a second PCR of about 7 to 12 cycles. Tags on each cDNA molecule came from a template-switch adaptor with 12 random nucleotides. TCRdb fed the 5' RACE reads into MiXCR, producing one record per CDR3 protein. The table lists fewer than 2,000,000 distinct CDR3 sequences, roughly two fifths of them singletons. Peripheral blood samples of roughly 9.8 milliliters were drawn from each donor. Isolation of PBMCs gave at least 7 million cells per sample.

The clonotype originates from a human donor in good health. The chain couples TRBV12-3 or TRBV12-4 to TRBJ1-4; the D gene is possibly TRBD1 (6 bases). Sequences were obtained from blood. The CDR3 sequence: CASSPVRTVGEKLFF. The DNA of the CDR3 is TGTGCCAGCAGTCCCGTCAGGACAGTAGGTGAAAAACTGTTTTTT.